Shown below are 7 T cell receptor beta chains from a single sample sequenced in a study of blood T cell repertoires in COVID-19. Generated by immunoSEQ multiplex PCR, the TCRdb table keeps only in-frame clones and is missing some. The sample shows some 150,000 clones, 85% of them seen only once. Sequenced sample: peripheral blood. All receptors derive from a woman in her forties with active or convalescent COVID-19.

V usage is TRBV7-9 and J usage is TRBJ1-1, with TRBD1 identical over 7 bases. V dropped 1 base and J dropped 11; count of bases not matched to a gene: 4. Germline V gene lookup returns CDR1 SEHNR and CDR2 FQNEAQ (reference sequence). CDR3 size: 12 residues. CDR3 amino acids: CASSLGTGDAFF. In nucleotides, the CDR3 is TGTGCCAGCAGCTTAGGGACAGGTGACGCTTTCTTT.

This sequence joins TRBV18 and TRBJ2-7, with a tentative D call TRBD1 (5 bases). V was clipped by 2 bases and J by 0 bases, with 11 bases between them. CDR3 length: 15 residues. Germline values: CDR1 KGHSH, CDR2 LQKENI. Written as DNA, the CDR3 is TGTGCCAGCTCACCAGTGCAGGGAACCTCCTACGAGCAGTACTTC. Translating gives CASSPVQGTSYEQYF.

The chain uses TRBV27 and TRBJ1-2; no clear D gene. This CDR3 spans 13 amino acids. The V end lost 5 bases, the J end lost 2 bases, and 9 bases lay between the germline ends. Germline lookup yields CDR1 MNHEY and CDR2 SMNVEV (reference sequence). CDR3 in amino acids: CASSPLPNYGYTF. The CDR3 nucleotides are TGTGCCAGCAGTCCCCTACCCAACTATGGCTACACCTTC.

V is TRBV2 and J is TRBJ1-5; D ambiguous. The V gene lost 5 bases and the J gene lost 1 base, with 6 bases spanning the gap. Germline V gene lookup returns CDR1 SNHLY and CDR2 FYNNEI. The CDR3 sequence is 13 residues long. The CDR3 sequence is CASSLPSNQPQHF. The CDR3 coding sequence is TGTGCCAGCAGTCTTCCGAGCAATCAGCCCCAGCATTTT.

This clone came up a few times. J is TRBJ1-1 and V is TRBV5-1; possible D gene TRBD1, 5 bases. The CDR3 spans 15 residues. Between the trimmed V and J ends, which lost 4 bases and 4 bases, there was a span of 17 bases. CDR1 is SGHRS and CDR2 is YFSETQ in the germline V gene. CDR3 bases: TGCGCCAGCAGCCCGGGTGACAGTTTCAGCACTGAAGCTTTCTTT. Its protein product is CASSPGDSFSTEAFF. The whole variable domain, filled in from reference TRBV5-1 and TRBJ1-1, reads KAGVTQTPRYLIKTRGQQVTLSCSPISGHRSVSWYQQTPGQGLQFLFEYFSETQRNKGNFPGRFSGRQFSNSRSEMNVSTLELGDSALYLCASSPGDSFSTEAFFGQGTRLTVV.

The CDR3 DNA reads TGTGCCAGCACTTCCGCTTTGAGCGGTAGCAATCAGCCCCAGCATTTT. This gives the protein CASTSALSGSNQPQHF. V gene TRBV28 combines with J gene TRBJ1-5; D is unresolved. Germline assignment: CDR1 MDHEN and CDR2 SYDVKM. The CDR3 runs to 16 residues. With 7 bases removed from V and 0 bases from J, the gap between germline ends came to 16 bases.

The CDR3 protein is CATQGPVNQPQHF. Here the CDR3 DNA reads TGTGCAACACAGGGACCAGTCAATCAGCCCCAGCATTTT. The genes are TRBV19 and TRBJ1-5; TRBD1 is a possible D gene (6 bases). Germline loops: CDR1 LNHDA, CDR2 SQIVND (reference sequence). The CDR3 is 13 amino acids. Combining the CDR3 with reference TRBV19 and TRBJ1-5 gives the whole variable domain DGGITQSPKYLFRKEGQNVTLSCEQNLNHDAMYWYRQDPGQGLRLIYYSQIVNDFQKGDIAEGYSVSREKKESFPLTVTSAQKNPTAFYLCATQGPVNQPQHFGDGTRLSIL.